These 10 T cell receptor beta chains were all obtained from the same sample, sequenced in a study of blood T cell repertoires in COVID-19 (TCRdb year 2020). Library prep was done by the immunoSEQ multiplex PCR assay. The table comes from immuneACCESS by way of TCRdb, which keeps in-frame sequences with V and J called. Part of the clones is missing from these tables; in studies checked, under half for an unresolved V gene and the rest for unknown reasons. This sample comprises some 27,000 clones, around 86% of them detected only once. The ten largest make up roughly 14% of the sample. Sequencing was carried out using peripheral blood. These receptors were obtained from a human donor in a cohort sampled during active COVID-19. The donor label of this sample is uncertain.

V and J are TRBV5-4 and TRBJ2-3, with 9 bases fitting TRBD1. Germline trimming cut 2 bases from V and 3 bases from J; bases unmatched to any gene: 4. In germline, CDR1 is SGHNT, CDR2 YYREEE (reference sequence). The CDR3 consists of 15 residues. The CDR3 nucleotides read TGTGCCAGCAGCTTTGTGACAGGGGGTACAGATACGCAGTATTTT. This codes for CASSFVTGGTDTQYF. The variable domain in full, with the rest retrieved from reference TRBV5-4 and TRBJ2-3, is ETGVTQSPTHLIKTRGQQVTLRCSSQSGHNTVSWYQQALGQGPQFIFQYYREEENGRGNFPPRFSGLQFPNYSSELNVNALELDDSALYLCASSFVTGGTDTQYFGPGTRLTVL.

This clone was counted once. The gene calls are TRBV3-1 (or the pseudogene TRBV3-2) and TRBJ2-3; 7 bases fit TRBD2. The CDR3 runs 15 residues. Germline V gives CDR1 LGHDT, CDR2 YNNKEL (reference sequence). After removal of 5 bases from V and 3 bases from J, the junction contained 8 bases not matched to a gene. The CDR3 DNA is TGTGCCAGCAGCTCGAGCGGGGCAATGACAGATACGCAGTATTTT. Amino acid sequence: CASSSSGAMTDTQYF.

The CDR3 loop reads CASSPQAQLSYSYEQYF. In nucleotides, the CDR3 is TGTGCCAGCAGCCCCCAGGCACAGCTCTCGTACTCCTACGAGCAGTACTTC. This sequence joins TRBV5-5 and TRBJ2-7; D unresolved. Looked up from germline, CDR1 is SGHKS and CDR2 is YYEKEE (reference sequence). CDR3 size: 17 residues. V lost 4 bases, J lost 0 bases, and 20 bases lay in between.

In its sample, this clone was seen once. The chain links TRBV11-3 to TRBJ2-1, with TRBD1 identical over 7 bases. The CDR3 has 15 amino acids. Trimming cost V 0 bases and J 2 bases; bases outside gene matches: 1. CDR1 and CDR2 (germline): SGHNT, YENEEA. CDR3 sequence (DNA): TGTGCCAGCAGCTTAGACCAGGGGGCCTACAATGAGCAGTTCTTC. The encoded protein is CASSLDQGAYNEQFF.

This clone was picked up one time. The chain joins TRBV24-1 to TRBJ1-1; the D gene is possibly TRBD1 (5 bases). V lost 9 bases, J lost 4 bases, and 14 bases lay in between. Germline V gene lookup returns CDR1 KGHDR and CDR2 SFDVKD. CDR3 length equals 13 residues. The CDR3 loop is CATVGGAGTEAFF. The DNA for the CDR3 is TGTGCCACCGTGGGAGGGGCGGGCACTGAAGCTTTCTTT.

The V call is TRBV11-1, the J call TRBJ2-2; D possibly corresponds to TRBD2 (6 bases). Germline assignment: CDR1 SGHAT and CDR2 FQDESV (reference sequence). CDR3 length equals 14 residues. V lost 8 bases and J lost 6, with 16 bases in between. The CDR3 DNA reads as TGTGCCAGCGTCCGGGACTCTTACCCCGGGGAGCTGTTTTTT. Protein product: CASVRDSYPGELFF.

A single count supports this clone. The chain recombines TRBV27 with TRBJ2-7, with TRBD1 matching over 8 bases. J was trimmed by 0 bases and V by 6 bases; bases with no gene match: 16. In germline, CDR1 is MNHEY, CDR2 SMNVEV (reference sequence). The CDR3 contains 18 residues. The CDR3 DNA follows: TGTGCCAGCAGCAACATGCTACGGGGACAGGAGTTCTCCTACGAGCAGTACTTC. Translated, it gives CASSNMLRGQEFSYEQYF.

The chain combines TRBV6-5 with TRBJ2-7; D possibly corresponds to TRBD1 (6 bases). Germline CDR1 MNHEY, CDR2 SVGAGI. This CDR3 has 14 amino acids. V was clipped by 5 bases and J by 2 bases, with 13 bases between them. The CDR3 DNA sequence: TGTGCCAGCAGTCCTACGACAGGAACCTACGAGCAGTACTTC. Protein: CASSPTTGTYEQYF.

As for this clone: The germline gene is not matched at one end of the junction; a read error may be the cause. J is TRBJ2-7 and V is TRBV7-8, with 10 positions matching TRBD1. This CDR3 region has 12 residues. Germline V gene sequence: CDR1 SGHVS, CDR2 FQNEAQ. CDR3 DNA: TGTGCCAGCAGCTCGACAGGGGGCGCCTGGGACTTC. Protein: CASSSTGGAWDF.

The chain employs TRBV4-2 and TRBJ2-1; D remains ambiguous. Germline V gene sequence: CDR1 LGHNA, CDR2 YNFKEQ. V shed 1 base and J shed 9 bases, with 16 bases lying between them. The CDR3 consists of 15 residues. This CDR3 is CASSQGTKIVREQFF. The DNA of the CDR3 is TGTGCCAGCAGCCAAGGCACTAAAATAGTGCGTGAGCAGTTCTTC.